The 15 T cell receptor beta chains listed next were all sequenced from one sample in a study of long-term antiretroviral therapy in people with HIV. Sequencing relied on immunoSEQ assay v3.0, run at survey level. Assay used: immunoSEQ multiplex PCR; TCRdb lists only in-frame clones, some missing. The repertoire has about 18,000 clones, around 95% of them found once; the top ten carry 1.3% to 1.5%. The specimen was unsorted PBMCs, collected approximately 11 years after starting antiretroviral therapy. Receptors were obtained from a man aged 25-45 years with HIV.

The chain employs TRBV5-5 and TRBJ2-7; 7 bases map to TRBD1. After removal of 1 base from V and 5 bases from J, the junction contained 12 bases not matched to a gene. Germline assignment: CDR1 SGHKS and CDR2 YYEKEE (reference sequence). This CDR3 spans 16 amino acids. CDR3 DNA: TGTGCCAGCAGCTTGTCCCTGGGGACAGCAAACCACGAGCAGTACTTC. It encodes CASSLSLGTANHEQYF.

The chain uses TRBV28 and TRBJ2-5, with D perhaps given as TRBD1 or TRBD2 (6 bases each). This CDR3 spans 16 amino acids. The ends were cut back, 3 bases at V and 4 bases at J, with 18 bases in the middle. Germline CDR1 reads MDHEN; CDR2 reads SYDVKM. CDR3 region: CASSLRGAYLGETQYF. The CDR3 nucleotides read TGTGCCAGCAGTTTGAGGGGGGCATACCTTGGAGAGACCCAGTACTTC.

This clone occurred once. This chain links TRBV6-5 with TRBJ1-2, with 7 bases aligning to TRBD1. V gave up 5 bases and J gave up 1 base; unmatched junction bases: 4. This CDR3 comprises 14 residues. CDR1 and CDR2 from the germline V gene are MNHEY and SVGAGI. The CDR3 bases are TGTGCCAGCAGTCTAGGACAGGTTAACTATGGCTACACCTTC. It yields the protein CASSLGQVNYGYTF.

This chain connects TRBV2 to TRBJ1-1; D ambiguous. From germline, CDR1 is SNHLY and CDR2 FYNNEI. Trimming cost V 7 bases and J 6 bases, with 18 bases left between them. The CDR3 totals 14 residues. CDR3 residues: CASNLRGSMAEAFF. CDR3 bases: TGTGCCAGCAATTTACGAGGGAGTATGGCTGAAGCTTTCTTT.

The V call is TRBV28, the J call TRBJ1-3, with D unresolved. Per germline, CDR1 MDHEN and CDR2 SYDVKM. V was trimmed by 3 bases and J by 5 bases, leaving 8 bases between them. The CDR3 consists of 13 residues. This CDR3 is CASSFSSRNTIYF. CDR3 coding DNA: TGTGCCAGCAGTTTCAGCTCCAGAAACACCATATATTTT.

V and J are TRBV6-1 and TRBJ1-6; 9 bases align to TRBD1. The V segment lost 8 bases and the J segment 8 bases; nucleotides outside the gene matches: 10. CDR1 is MNHNS and CDR2 is SASEGT in the germline V gene. This CDR3 is 15 amino acids long. CDR3 in amino acids: CASVRNRGQDSPLHF. The CDR3 coding sequence is TGTGCCAGCGTGAGAAACAGGGGGCAGGATTCACCCCTCCACTTT.

CDR3 nucleotides: TGCGCCAGCTCCTTCGGACTGAGGGCTGGGGCCAACGTCCTGACTTTC. Translation: CASSFGLRAGANVLTF. The chain links TRBV5-1 to TRBJ2-6; a weak D match, TRBD2 (5 bases). Looked up from germline, CDR1 is SGHRS and CDR2 is YFSETQ. Trimming shortened V by 7 bases and J by 2 bases, and 16 bases separated the two germline ends. The CDR3 contains 16 residues.

This chain uses TRBV7-9 with TRBJ1-3; D is undetermined. CDR1 is SEHNR and CDR2 is FQNEAQ in the germline V gene (reference sequence). Trimming shortened V by 3 bases and J by 0 bases, and 6 bases separated the two germline ends. The CDR3 is made up of 14 amino acids. CDR3 coding DNA: TGTGCCAGCAGCTTTTACCTCTCTGGAAACACCATATATTTT. Its translation is CASSFYLSGNTIYF.

The V call is TRBV19, the J call TRBJ1-5, with D unclear. The V gene lost 0 bases and the J gene lost 5 bases, with 17 bases spanning the gap. Germline values: CDR1 LNHDA, CDR2 SQIVND (reference sequence). The CDR3 is made up of 17 amino acids. CDR3 DNA sequence: TGTGCCAGTAGTATAGATCTATTGAGGGTGCGGGATCAGCCCCAGCATTTT. Its translation is CASSIDLLRVRDQPQHF.

The genes are TRBV20-1 and TRBJ2-3; TRBD2 might be the D (6 bases). The V end lost 6 bases, the J end lost 4 bases, and 8 bases lay between the germline ends. The CDR3 is 11 amino acids. Germline V gene data show CDR1 as DFQATT and CDR2 as SNEGSKA (reference sequence). The CDR3 reads CSARLADTQYF. In DNA, the CDR3 is TGCAGTGCGCGACTAGCAGATACGCAGTATTTT.

The chain combines TRBV29-1 with TRBJ2-1; D is undetermined. This CDR3 region has 11 residues. The V gene's germline CDR1 is SQVTM and CDR2 ANQGSEA. V shed 1 base and J shed 3 bases, with 1 base lying between them. The CDR3 DNA is TGCAGCGTTGAAGTCTACAATGAGCAGTTCTTC. It yields the protein CSVEVYNEQFF.

The genes are TRBV5-1 and TRBJ2-7, with 7 bases fitting TRBD2. The V gene's germline CDR1 is SGHRS and CDR2 YFSETQ. The J segment lost 2 bases and the V segment lost 2 bases, leaving 13 bases of the junction unmatched. The CDR3 sequence is 17 residues long. The CDR3, as DNA: TGCGCCAGCAGCTTTGGAAGCGGGGCGTACGCTACCTACGAGCAGTACTTC. Translated: CASSFGSGAYATYEQYF. Filled out from reference TRBV5-1 and TRBJ2-7, the complete variable domain reads KAGVTQTPRYLIKTRGQQVTLSCSPISGHRSVSWYQQTPGQGLQFLFEYFSETQRNKGNFPGRFSGRQFSNSRSEMNVSTLELGDSALYLCASSFGSGAYATYEQYFGPGTRLTVT.

The rearrangement joins TRBV28 to TRBJ2-5, with 8 bases identical to TRBD2. CDR1 and CDR2 (germline): MDHEN, SYDVKM. V lost 2 bases, J lost 7 bases, and 6 bases stayed unmatched. This CDR3 is 14 amino acids long. CDR3 loop: CASSLPSGRGTQYF. CDR3 coding DNA: TGTGCCAGCAGTTTACCTAGCGGGCGAGGGACCCAGTACTTC.

The rearrangement links TRBV15 to TRBJ1-6; 11 nucleotides line up with TRBD1. The V gene end was trimmed by 6 bases and the J gene end by 9 bases; junction bases not matched to a gene: 4. Germline CDR1 LNHNV, CDR2 YYDKDF (reference sequence). The CDR3 spans 14 residues. The CDR3 is CATRTGTGGSPLHF. The CDR3 bases are TGTGCCACCAGGACCGGGACAGGGGGTTCACCCCTCCACTTT.

The gene calls are TRBV6-1 and TRBJ1-5; 10 bases are a match to TRBD1. This CDR3 spans 14 amino acids. J lost 9 bases, V lost 6 bases, and 8 bases had no gene match. Germline V gives CDR1 MNHNS, CDR2 SASEGT. The CDR3 sequence: CASRMDRGKGPQHF. The CDR3 bases are TGTGCCAGCAGGATGGACAGGGGGAAAGGGCCCCAGCATTTT.